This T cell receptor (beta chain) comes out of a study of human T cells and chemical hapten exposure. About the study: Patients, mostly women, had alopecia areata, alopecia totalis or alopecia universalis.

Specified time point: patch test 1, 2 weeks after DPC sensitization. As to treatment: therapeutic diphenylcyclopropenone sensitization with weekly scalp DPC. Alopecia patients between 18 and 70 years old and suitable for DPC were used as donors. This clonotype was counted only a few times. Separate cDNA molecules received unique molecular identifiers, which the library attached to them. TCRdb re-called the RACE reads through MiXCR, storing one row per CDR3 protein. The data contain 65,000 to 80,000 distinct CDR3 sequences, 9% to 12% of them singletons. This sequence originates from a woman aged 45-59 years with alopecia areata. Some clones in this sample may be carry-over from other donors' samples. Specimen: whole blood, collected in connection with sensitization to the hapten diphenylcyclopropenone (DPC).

As DNA, the CDR3 is TGTGCCAGCAGCTTTCACTATGGCTACACCTTC. Translated: CASSFHYGYTF. This chain connects TRBV5-6 to TRBJ1-2; D unresolved. This CDR3 spans 11 amino acids. The V end was cut by 2 bases, the J end by 3 bases, with 2 bases between. Germline values: CDR1 SGHDT, CDR2 YYEEEE.